These T cell receptor beta chains were read from a single sample in a study of identical twins. TCRdb ran MiXCR on the 5' RACE reads and lists one entry per CDR3 protein. The sample contains 700,000 or so distinct CDR3 sequences, over 8.5% of which appear only once. In addition, the sample was reused for a study of yellow fever vaccine responses in identical twins.

Sequenced material: PBMCs. The receptors were sampled from a woman aged 18-35 years in good health. CDR3s include the opening cysteine and the closing phenylalanine or tryptophan. The order of the fields is clone size, J gene, V gene, D gene, CDR3 protein, CDR3 DNA. The D gene is left open where the match is weak. Rows give clone size only sometimes, using once, few, many, or a class for an expanded clone.

many TRBJ2-7 TRBV28 TRBD2 CASSDLGGRPYEQYF TGTGCCAGCAGTGACCTCGGGGGGAGACCCTACGAGCAGTACTTC
many TRBJ2-7 TRBV29-1 - CSVPQTGKSSYEQYF TGCAGCGTCCCCCAGACGGGGAAGAGCTCCTACGAGCAGTACTTC
few TRBJ2-1 TRBV11-2 - CASSPPSKYNEQFF TGTGCCAGCAGCCCCCCCAGCAAATACAATGAGCAGTTCTTC
many TRBJ1-1 TRBV5-5 - CASSLPSGTEAFF TGTGCCAGCAGCTTGCCCAGCGGCACTGAAGCTTTCTTT
- TRBJ1-1 TRBV3-1 - CASSQGVSSGFF TGTGCCAGCAGCCAAGGTGTGTCTTCGGGTTTCTTT
once TRBJ2-5 TRBV6-5 TRBD1 CASSYSGQGMETQYF TGTGCCAGCAGTTACTCGGGACAGGGGATGGAGACCCAGTACTTC
few TRBJ1-1 TRBV6-2/TRBV6-3 - CASSYSWRGTEAFF TGTGCCAGCAGTTACTCGTGGAGGGGAACTGAAGCTTTCTTT
- TRBJ2-1 TRBV21-1 - CASSKVGGETYNEQFF TGTGCCAGCAGCAAAGTGGGGGGGGAAACCTACAATGAGCAGTTCTTC
many TRBJ2-1 TRBV20-1 - CSARDPFAQRSYNEQFF TGCAGTGCTAGAGATCCATTCGCTCAAAGAAGTTACAATGAGCAGTTCTTC
- TRBJ1-6 TRBV9 TRBD1 CASSPLAAPQGSSYNSPLHF TGTGCCAGCAGCCCACTCGCCGCTCCACAGGGGAGCTCCTATAATTCACCCCTCCACTTT
many TRBJ2-1 TRBV7-3 - CASSFPQVNEQFF TGTGCCAGCAGCTTCCCCCAGGTCAATGAGCAGTTCTTC
- TRBJ2-1 TRBV14 TRBD2 CASSHPSGIYNEQFF TGTGCCAGCAGCCATCCTAGCGGGATCTACAATGAGCAGTTCTTC
few TRBJ2-2 TRBV20-1 TRBD2 CSAPPASGRRTGELFF TGCAGTGCCCCCCCGGCTAGCGGGAGGAGGACCGGGGAGCTGTTTTTT
- TRBJ2-1 TRBV5-1 TRBD1 CASSGGQALSYNEQFF TGCGCCAGCAGCGGGGGACAGGCCTTATCTTACAATGAGCAGTTCTTC
- TRBJ2-3 TRBV7-6 TRBD1 CASSLGTGASTDTQYF TGTGCCAGCAGCTTGGGGACAGGGGCTAGCACAGATACGCAGTATTTT
- TRBJ1-6 TRBV6-5 TRBD1 CASSYPEGQGTSPLHF TGTGCCAGCAGTTACCCGGAGGGACAGGGGACTTCACCCCTCCACTTT
- TRBJ2-5 TRBV7-9 - CASSLGVLRELEETQYF TGTGCCAGCAGCTTAGGAGTGTTGAGGGAGTTGGAAGAGACCCAGTACTTC
- TRBJ2-7 TRBV12-3/TRBV12-4 - CASSLGGLLYEQYF TGTGCCAGCAGTTTAGGAGGGTTGCTCTACGAGCAGTACTTC